This TCR beta chain was retrieved from a study of cytomegalovirus exposure and HLA in healthy donors. V shed 5 bases and J shed 0 bases, with 17 bases lying between them. CDR3 length: 16 residues. The germline V gene encodes CDR1 LNHDA and CDR2 SQIVND (reference sequence). Primers for the PCR totalled 60 Vbeta and 13 Jbeta. The method was immunoSEQ multiplex PCR; TCRdb's version includes in-frame clones alone and lacks a portion of them. The sample yields 90,000 to 120,000 clones, roughly 82% seen once. The source material was PBMCs. The receptor's source is a man aged 25-45 years in good health and CMV-seropositive. The chain links TRBV19 to TRBJ2-7, with D possibly TRBD1 on 6 matching bases. The CDR3 nucleotides read TGTGCCAGTAGTTGGGGCGGCAGGGACACCTCCTACGAGCAGTACTTC. Its translation is CASSWGGRDTSYEQYF.